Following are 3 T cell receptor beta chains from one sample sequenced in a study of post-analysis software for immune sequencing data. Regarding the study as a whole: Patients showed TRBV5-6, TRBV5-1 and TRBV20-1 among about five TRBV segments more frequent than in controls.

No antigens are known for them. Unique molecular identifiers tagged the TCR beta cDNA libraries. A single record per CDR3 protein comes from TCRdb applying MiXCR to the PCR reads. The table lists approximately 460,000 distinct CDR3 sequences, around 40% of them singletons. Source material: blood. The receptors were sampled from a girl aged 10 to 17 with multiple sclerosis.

This CDR3 is CSVEEDRVNEKLFF. DNA for the CDR3: TGCAGCGTTGAGGAGGACAGAGTTAATGAAAAACTGTTTTTT. This chain connects TRBV29-1 to TRBJ1-4, with D perhaps matching TRBD1 (6 bases). This CDR3 spans 14 amino acids. Trimming stripped 3 bases from V and 4 bases from J, with 12 bases between. CDR1 is SQVTM, CDR2 ANQGSEA, per germline. Filled out from reference TRBV29-1 and TRBJ1-4, the complete variable domain reads SAVISQKPSRDICQRGTSLTIQCQVDSQVTMMFWYRQQPGQSLTLIATANQGSEATYESGFVIDKFPISRPNLTFSTLTVSNMSPEDSSIYLCSVEEDRVNEKLFFGSGTQLSVL.

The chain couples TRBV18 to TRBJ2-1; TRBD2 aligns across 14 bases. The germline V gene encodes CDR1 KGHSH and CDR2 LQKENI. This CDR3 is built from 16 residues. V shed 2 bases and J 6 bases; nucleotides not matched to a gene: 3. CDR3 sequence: CASSPMGLAGVNEQFF. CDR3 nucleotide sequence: TGTGCCAGCTCACCAATGGGACTAGCGGGAGTCAATGAGCAGTTCTTC. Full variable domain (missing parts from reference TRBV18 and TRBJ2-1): NAGVMQNPRHLVRRRGQEARLRCSPMKGHSHVYWYRQLPEEGLKFMVYLQKENIIDESGMPKERFSAEFPKEGPSILRIQQVVRGDSAAYFCASSPMGLAGVNEQFFGPGTRLTVL.

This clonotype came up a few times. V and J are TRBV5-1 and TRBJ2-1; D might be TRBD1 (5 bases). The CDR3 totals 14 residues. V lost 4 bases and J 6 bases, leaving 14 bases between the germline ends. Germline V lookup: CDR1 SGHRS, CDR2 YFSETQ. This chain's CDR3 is CASSNPTGPNEQFF. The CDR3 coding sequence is TGCGCCAGCAGCAATCCCACAGGTCCCAATGAGCAGTTCTTC.